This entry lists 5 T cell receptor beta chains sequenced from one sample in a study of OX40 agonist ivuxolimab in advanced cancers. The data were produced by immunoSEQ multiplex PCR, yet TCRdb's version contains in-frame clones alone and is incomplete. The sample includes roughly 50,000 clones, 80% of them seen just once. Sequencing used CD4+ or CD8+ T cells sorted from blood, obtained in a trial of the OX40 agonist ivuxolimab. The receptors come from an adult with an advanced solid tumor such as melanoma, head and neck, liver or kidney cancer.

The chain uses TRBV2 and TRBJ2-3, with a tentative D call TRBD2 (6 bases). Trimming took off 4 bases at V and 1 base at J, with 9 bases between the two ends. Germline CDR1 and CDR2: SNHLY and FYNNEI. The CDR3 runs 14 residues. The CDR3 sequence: CASSVEGRTDTQYF. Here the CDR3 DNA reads TGTGCCAGCAGTGTGGAGGGTCGCACAGATACGCAGTATTTT.

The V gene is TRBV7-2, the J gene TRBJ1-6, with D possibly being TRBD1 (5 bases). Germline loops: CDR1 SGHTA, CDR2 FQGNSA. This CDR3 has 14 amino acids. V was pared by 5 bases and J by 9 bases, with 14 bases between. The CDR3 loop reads CASSPGMGISPLHF. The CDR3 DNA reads TGTGCCAGCAGCCCAGGGATGGGGATTTCACCCCTCCACTTT.

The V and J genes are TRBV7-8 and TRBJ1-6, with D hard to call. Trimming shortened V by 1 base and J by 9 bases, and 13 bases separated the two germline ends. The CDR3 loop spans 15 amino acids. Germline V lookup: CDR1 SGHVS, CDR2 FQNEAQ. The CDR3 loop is CASSLGRGLGSPLHF. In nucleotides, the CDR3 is TGTGCCAGCAGCTTAGGTCGGGGATTGGGTTCACCCCTCCACTTT.

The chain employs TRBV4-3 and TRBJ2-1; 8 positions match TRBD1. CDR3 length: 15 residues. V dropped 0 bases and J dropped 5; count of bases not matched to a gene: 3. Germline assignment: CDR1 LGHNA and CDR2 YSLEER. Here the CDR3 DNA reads TGCGCCAGCAGCCAAGAGACAGGGGAGAACAATGAGCAGTTCTTC. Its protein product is CASSQETGENNEQFF.

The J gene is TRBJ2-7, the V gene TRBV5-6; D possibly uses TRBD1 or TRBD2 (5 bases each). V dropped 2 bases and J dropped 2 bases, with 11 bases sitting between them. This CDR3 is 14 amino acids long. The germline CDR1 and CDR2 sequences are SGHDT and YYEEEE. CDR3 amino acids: CASSLTGPTYEQYF. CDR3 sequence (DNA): TGTGCCAGCAGCTTAACGGGACCAACCTACGAGCAGTACTTC. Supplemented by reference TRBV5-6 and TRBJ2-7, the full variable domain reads DAGVTQSPTHLIKTRGQQVTLRCSPKSGHDTVSWYQQALGQGPQFIFQYYEEEERQRGNFPDRFSGHQFPNYSSELNVNALLLGDSALYLCASSLTGPTYEQYFGPGTRLTVT.